This TCR beta chain was obtained from a study of blood T cell repertoires in COVID-19. Produced via immunoSEQ multiplex PCR; TCRdb's table is partial and in-frame only. Here the sample spans some 250,000 clones, around 84% being singletons. The trim removed 5 bases at V and 2 bases at J, leaving 6 bases unmatched. The CDR3 runs to 15 residues. CDR1 is SGHTA and CDR2 is FQGTGA in the germline V gene. This TCR was sampled from a woman in her seventies with active or convalescent COVID-19. The sample consisted of peripheral blood. The rearrangement links TRBV7-3 to TRBJ1-2; 9 bases fit TRBD1. The DNA of the CDR3 is TGTGCCAGCAGCCGATCCGGGACAGGGAACTATGGCTACACCTTC. Translation: CASSRSGTGNYGYTF. Based on the CDR3 plus reference TRBV7-3 and TRBJ1-2, the full variable domain is GAGVSQTPSNKVTEKGKYVELRCDPISGHTALYWYRQSLGQGPEFLIYFQGTGAADDSGLPNDRFFAVRPEGSVSTLKIQRTERGDSAVYLCASSRSGTGNYGYTFGSGTRLTVV.